This entry describes one T cell receptor beta chain. Its antigen is unidentified. The record originates from a study of T cell repertoires in cytomegalovirus infection. At the level of the study: It was the public TCR beta signatures that indicated both CMV infection and matching HLA type. Study observations and caveats: In two of eight donors, the top clonotype was HLA-C-restricted CMV-specific. Accumulated public TCR beta family frequency recognized individuals carrying CMV together with the relevant HLA.

This CDR3 comprises 16 residues. Per the germline V gene, CDR1 is SNHLY and CDR2 is FYNNEI. V dropped 1 base and J dropped 0 bases, with 10 bases sitting between them. TCRdb recomputed calls from the reads with MiXCR, one row per CDR3 protein. The table includes about 60,000 distinct CDR3 sequences, 33% detected once. The V gene is TRBV2, the J gene TRBJ1-3, with unresolved D. Sample: PBMCs, sequenced either directly or after in vitro stimulation (not recorded which). The clonotype was recovered from a human donor in good health (CMV status not recorded). Some clones in this sample may be carry-over from other donors' samples. The chain's CDR3 is CASSEGGRSSGNTIYF. The CDR3 coding sequence is TGTGCCAGCAGTGAAGGAGGCAGGTCCTCTGGAAACACCATATATTTT.